This T cell receptor beta chain was identified during a study of shared clonotypes between healthy human individuals. General observations from the study: For naive CD4 cells, 4.5% to 6.5% of clonotypes were shared across a handful of donors.

CD45RO negativity and positive selection for CCR7 defined naive CD8 cells, a population that excluded terminally differentiated effector memory CD45RA+ cells. Comments on this clone: Its antigen is still unknown.

Sequencing used immunoSEQ multiplex PCR; TCRdb keeps in-frame clones, though not all of them. The data hold hundreds of thousands of clones, with 90% to 97% observed a single time. With 2 bases clipped from V and 4 bases from J, the junction kept 9 bases outside the gene matches. The CDR3 is 16 residues long. Germline V lookup: CDR1 MDHEN, CDR2 SYDVKM. The sample taken for sequencing was naive CD8+ T cells sorted from blood. The TCR sequence derives from a young woman in good health. V and J are TRBV28 and TRBJ2-7; 9 bases agree with TRBD2. The CDR3 reads CASSLPLVAGVYEQYF. DNA for the CDR3: TGTGCCAGCAGTTTACCTTTGGTAGCGGGAGTATACGAGCAGTACTTC.